The clone carrying this T cell receptor (beta chain) was found many times. The entry originates in a study of regulatory T cells in long-lasting Graves disease. As to time point: newly diagnosed GD, antithyroid drugs for less than 3 months. Construction of the TCR library relied on RNA isolated from PBMCs. The CDR3 is 15 residues long. V shed 4 bases and J 7 bases; nucleotides not matched to a gene: 12. CDR1 is MNHEY and CDR2 is SVGAGI in the germline V gene. Combining iRepertoire HTBI primers with Arm-PCR of CDR3 regions, the authors built TCR beta libraries. Each CDR3 protein is one row after TCRdb ran MiXCR on the multiplex PCR reads. The data show a few hundred thousand distinct CDR3 sequences, with 20% seen just once and approximately 14% held by the top ten.

This TCR derives from a female donor with Graves disease. The source was peripheral blood mononuclear cells (PBMCs), collected at new diagnosis, from a patient treated with antithyroid drugs. The J gene is TRBJ1-1, the V gene TRBV6-5, with 7 bases identical to TRBD1. Here the CDR3 reads CASSFFRDRVLEAFF. The CDR3, as DNA: TGTGCCAGCAGTTTCTTCCGGGACAGAGTTCTTGAAGCTTTCTTT.